These T cell receptor beta chains were read from a single sample in a study of shared clonotypes between healthy human individuals. Clones were sequenced by immunoSEQ multiplex PCR, and TCRdb holds only the in-frame ones, with some missing. The table has about 460,000 clones, 60% to 80% seen once; the top ten hold 9.5% to 15%. The sample consisted of PBMCs. The receptors originated from a woman in her thirties or forties in good health. Some clones in this sample may be carry-over from other donors' samples. Both conserved end residues are part of each CDR3. Each record gives: D gene, J gene, V gene, clone size, CDR3 DNA, CDR3 protein. A D gene is named only where the DNA matches it firmly. Only part of the rows carry a size: once, few, many, or a class if the clone is expanded.

>NA|TRBJ2-7|TRBV5-1|NA
TGCGCCAGCAGCTCGGAGTTTCGGGGAATCTACGAGCAGTACTTC
CASSSEFRGIYEQYF
>NA|TRBJ2-7|TRBV28|NA
TGTGCCGGCAGCCGAGACAGGTTTTACGAGCAGTACTTC
CAGSRDRFYEQYF
>NA|TRBJ2-6|TRBV29-1|NA
TGCAGCGTTACTAATAGCATACAAAGTCGGGCCAACGTCCTGACTTTC
CSVTNSIQSRANVLTF
>TRBD2|TRBJ2-1|TRBV4-3|NA
TGCGCCAGCAGCCAGGCGGGACTAGCGGGAGGATATGAGCAGTTCTTC
CASSQAGLAGGYEQFF
>NA|TRBJ2-3|TRBV30|NA
TGTGCCTGGAGTTACGGGAACACAGATACGCAGTATTTT
CAWSYGNTDTQYF
>NA|TRBJ2-3|TRBV14|NA
TGTGCCAGCAGCCAAGGTTTCCGCACCCGCACAGATACGCAGTATTTT
CASSQGFRTRTDTQYF
>NA|TRBJ1-2|TRBV30|many
TGTGCCTGGACCATGGACGGCGGAGGCTACACCTTC
CAWTMDGGGYTF
>TRBD2|TRBJ2-3|TRBV7-2|NA
TGTGCCAGCAGCTTAGTTCCTAGCGGTAGCACAGATACGCAGTATTTT
CASSLVPSGSTDTQYF
>NA|TRBJ2-2|TRBV9|NA
TGTGCCAGCAGCGAGAGAGCGGCAACGGGTGGGGAGCTGTTTTTT
CASSERAATGGELFF
>TRBD2|TRBJ2-3|TRBV19|NA
TGTGCCAGTAGTATGCGGCTAGCGGGTAGCACAGATACGCAGTATTTT
CASSMRLAGSTDTQYF
>NA|TRBJ1-1|TRBV7-8|NA
TGTGCCAGCAGCCCCCCAAGGGATACGACTGAAGCTTTCTTT
CASSPPRDTTEAFF
>TRBD2|TRBJ2-7|TRBV7-2|NA
TGTGCCAGCAGCTTAGGGACTAGCGGGATCTACGAGCAGTACTTC
CASSLGTSGIYEQYF
>TRBD2|TRBJ2-7|TRBV5-1|once
TGCGCCAGCAGCACTTCAGGGACTAGCGGGAGCGAGCAGTACTTC
CASSTSGTSGSEQYF
>NA|TRBJ1-1|TRBV7-2|NA
TGTGCCAGCAGCAACGACAGGACCCGAGCTTTCTTT
CASSNDRTRAFF
>NA|TRBJ1-4|TRBV6-6|NA
TGTGCCAGCAGTTACTCGAGTGAAGGAGGAGGGGAAAAACTGTTTTTT
CASSYSSEGGGEKLFF
>TRBD2|TRBJ2-1|TRBV5-1|NA
TGCGCCAGCAGCTTGACTAGCGGGAGTCGTTTTGAGCAGTTCTTC
CASSLTSGSRFEQFF
>NA|TRBJ2-7|TRBV19|NA
TGTGCCAGTAGTATAGATCTAGCGAGGGAGCAGTACTTC
CASSIDLAREQYF
>TRBD2|TRBJ2-7|TRBV4-1|NA
TGCGCCAGCAGCCCACCCGGAACTAGCGTGTACGAGCAGTACTTC
CASSPPGTSVYEQYF
>TRBD1|TRBJ2-5|TRBV4-2|NA
TGTGCCAGCAGCCAAGGGAGGACAGGGCGGGAGACCCAGTACTTC
CASSQGRTGRETQYF
>TRBD2|TRBJ2-1|TRBV5-1|NA
TGCGCCAGCAGCTTCTCCGGGGCTCGGACTAGCGGCCTCATCAAGCAGTTCTTC
CASSFSGARTSGLIKQFF
>TRBD1|TRBJ1-1|TRBV30|NA
TGTGCCTGGAGTCAAGGACAGGGGGTCCCTGAAGCTTTCTTT
CAWSQGQGVPEAFF
>TRBD2|TRBJ2-7|TRBV7-9|NA
TGTGCCAGCAGCCCCAGGACTAGCCGAGGGACCTACGAGCAGTACTTC
CASSPRTSRGTYEQYF